The rows below give T cell receptor beta chains drawn from one sample of a study of T cells in Graves' hyperthyroidism and ophthalmopathy. TCRdb ran MiXCR on the multiplex PCR reads and lists one entry per CDR3 protein. The data contain over 400,000 distinct CDR3 sequences, under 25% of them singletons. The sample consisted of blood. Receptors were obtained from a woman in her 70s with Graves' ophthalmopathy. The conserved cysteine and the conserved F or W are not part of the CDR3 here.

v_call cdr3_aa
TRBV20-1 SHGGYNEQF
TRBV20-1 SASGRANTDTQY
TRBV28 ASSLLAGATEAF
TRBV9 ASSVGGGNYGYT
TRBV27 ASRLTGGSSYEQY
TRBV24-1 ATSDGGEGYT
TRBV20-1 SATHRVYSPLH
TRBV12-3/TRBV12-4 ASSPFLAGGLETQY
TRBV6-1 ASRPGSPDTQY
TRBV4-3 ASSQEIPAGGLNEQF
TRBV12-3/TRBV12-4 ASSLGIGETKNIQY
TRBV24-1 ATSDGPETQY
TRBV7-2 ASSLAPGKTQY
TRBV20-1 SASSLAESSYNEQF
TRBV9 ASALTETQY
TRBV9 ASSTSPGNTIY
TRBV10-3 AITSQDREAF
TRBV20-1 SASAGVIGELF
TRBV5-1 ASSSIQGSYNEQF
TRBV19 ASQERMNTEAF
TRBV19 ASSIGSSGRQSNEQF
TRBV2 ARSSQGNTEAF
TRBV20-1 SASTGITSTDTQY
TRBV20-1 SARDSGGLNEQF
TRBV3-1 ASSPGSIYEQY
TRBV28 ASMSGTGGGEQY
TRBV12-3/TRBV12-4 ASSFRGEKLF
TRBV13 ASSLGGLEGTGELF
TRBV6-6 ASSYSGQGAGYGYT
TRBV15 ATSRGQGASGDTQY
TRBV20-1 SARAGQGQF
TRBV19 ASSSFWQTGQQSSYEQY